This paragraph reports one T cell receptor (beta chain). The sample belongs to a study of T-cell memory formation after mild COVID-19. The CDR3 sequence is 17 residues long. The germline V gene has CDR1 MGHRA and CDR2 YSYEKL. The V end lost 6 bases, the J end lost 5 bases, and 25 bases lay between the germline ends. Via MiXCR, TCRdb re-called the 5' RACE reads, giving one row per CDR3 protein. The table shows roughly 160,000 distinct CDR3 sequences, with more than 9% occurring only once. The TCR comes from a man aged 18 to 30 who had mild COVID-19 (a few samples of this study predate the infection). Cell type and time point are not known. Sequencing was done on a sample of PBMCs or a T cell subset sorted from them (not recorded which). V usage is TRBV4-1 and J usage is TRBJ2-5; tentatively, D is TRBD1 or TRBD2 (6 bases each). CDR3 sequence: CASSSRIRGLGGETQYF. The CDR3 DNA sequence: TGCGCCAGCAGTTCAAGGATCCGGGGGCTAGGGGGGGAGACCCAGTACTTC.